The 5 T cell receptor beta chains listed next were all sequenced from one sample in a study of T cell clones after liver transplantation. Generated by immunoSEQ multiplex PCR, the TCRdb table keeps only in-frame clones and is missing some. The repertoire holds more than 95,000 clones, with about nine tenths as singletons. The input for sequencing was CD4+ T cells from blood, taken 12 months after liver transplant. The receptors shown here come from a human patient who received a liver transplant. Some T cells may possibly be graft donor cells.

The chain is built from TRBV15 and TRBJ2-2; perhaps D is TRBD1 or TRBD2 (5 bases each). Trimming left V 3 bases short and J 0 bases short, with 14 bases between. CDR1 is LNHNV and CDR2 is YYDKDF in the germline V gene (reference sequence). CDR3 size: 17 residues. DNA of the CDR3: TGTGCCACCAGCAGGGCTCTGGGACCCGCGAACACCGGGGAGCTGTTTTTT. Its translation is CATSRALGPANTGELFF.

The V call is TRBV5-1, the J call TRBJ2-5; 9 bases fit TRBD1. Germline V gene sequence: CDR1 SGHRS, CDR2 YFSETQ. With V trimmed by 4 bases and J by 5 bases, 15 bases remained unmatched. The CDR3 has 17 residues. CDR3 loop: CASSIVPGQGVVETQYF. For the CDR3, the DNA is TGCGCCAGCAGCATTGTCCCGGGACAGGGAGTAGTGGAGACCCAGTACTTC. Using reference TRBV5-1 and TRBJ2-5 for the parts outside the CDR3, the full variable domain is KAGVTQTPRYLIKTRGQQVTLSCSPISGHRSVSWYQQTPGQGLQFLFEYFSETQRNKGNFPGRFSGRQFSNSRSEMNVSTLELGDSALYLCASSIVPGQGVVETQYFGPGTRLLVL.

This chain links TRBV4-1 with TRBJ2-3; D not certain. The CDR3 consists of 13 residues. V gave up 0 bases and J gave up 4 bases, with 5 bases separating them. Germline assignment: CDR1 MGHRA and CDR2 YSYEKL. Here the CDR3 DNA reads TGCGCCAGCAGCCAAGAGGGGTCAGATACGCAGTATTTT. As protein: CASSQEGSDTQYF.

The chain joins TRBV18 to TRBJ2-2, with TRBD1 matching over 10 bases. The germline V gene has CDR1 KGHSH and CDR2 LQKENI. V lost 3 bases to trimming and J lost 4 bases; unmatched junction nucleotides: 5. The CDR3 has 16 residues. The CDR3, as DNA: TGTGCCAGCTCACCCCCCGGGACAGGGGCCACCGGGGAGCTGTTTTTT. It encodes CASSPPGTGATGELFF. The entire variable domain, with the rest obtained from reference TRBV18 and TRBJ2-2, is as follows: NAGVMQNPRHLVRRRGQEARLRCSPMKGHSHVYWYRQLPEEGLKFMVYLQKENIIDESGMPKERFSAEFPKEGPSILRIQQVVRGDSAAYFCASSPPGTGATGELFFGEGSRLTVL.

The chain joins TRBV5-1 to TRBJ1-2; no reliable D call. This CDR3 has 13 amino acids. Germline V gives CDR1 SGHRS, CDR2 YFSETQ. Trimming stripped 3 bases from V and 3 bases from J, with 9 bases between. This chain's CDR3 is CASSSYSDYGYTF. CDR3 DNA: TGCGCCAGCAGCTCCTACTCGGACTATGGCTACACCTTC. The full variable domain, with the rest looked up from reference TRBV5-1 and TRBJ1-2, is KAGVTQTPRYLIKTRGQQVTLSCSPISGHRSVSWYQQTPGQGLQFLFEYFSETQRNKGNFPGRFSGRQFSNSRSEMNVSTLELGDSALYLCASSSYSDYGYTFGSGTRLTVV.